This T cell receptor beta chain was identified during a study of blood T cell repertoires in COVID-19. Study-level information: The analysed material was cDNA or gDNA that came from T cells, B-cell-depleted T cells, or PBMCs.

Enrollment of patients from Seattle took place during active infection, with longitudinal follow-up. Trimming removed 2 bases at V and 2 bases at J, with 11 bases between. The CDR3 is made up of 15 amino acids. CDR1 KGHSH and CDR2 LQKENI come from the germline V gene. TCRdb keeps only in-frame clones here, not all; method: immunoSEQ multiplex PCR. Of under 400,000 clones in the sample, about 92% were seen once. The specimen sequenced was peripheral blood. The gene calls are TRBV18 and TRBJ2-3, with a tentative D call TRBD1 (6 bases). The TCR originated in a woman aged 55-70 years with COVID-19, enrolled during active disease. The CDR3 loop is CASSPMAGVTDTQYF. The DNA for the CDR3 is TGTGCCAGCTCACCAATGGCAGGGGTCACAGATACGCAGTATTTT.